A selection of T cell receptor beta chains follows, all from one sample in a study of blood T cells in healthy people across ages. TCRdb called the 5' RACE reads again in MiXCR, with one record for every CDR3 protein. This repertoire shows 540,000 or so distinct CDR3 sequences, under 30% found once; its top ten account for 8.7%. The sample was also reused in another study, on T cells of mothers and their children.

The sequencing input was blood. These receptors were taken from a boy between 10 and 17 years old in good health. Both conserved end residues are part of each CDR3. Size values are once, few and many counts, or a class for expanded clones, and some rows have none.

cdr3_aa | clone_size | v_call
CASSFRDLGKETQYF | . | TRBV5-1
CASSSAGAAKETQYF | . | TRBV12-3/TRBV12-4
CASSLAFGYSGANVLAF | . | TRBV12-3/TRBV12-4
CASSILAAPTDTQYF | few | TRBV28
CASSHSLLPGQGNTGELSF | . | TRBV4-3
CASTYRSGSYEQYF | few | TRBV6-5
CSVVSYSYNEQFF | few | TRBV29-1
CASSLYRGDETQYF | many | TRBV12-3/TRBV12-4
CASSPQLSGGPSSYNEQFF | . | TRBV3-1
CASSAGPREVYEQYF | few | TRBV28
CASSQESQLAGSPYEQYF | . | TRBV4-3
CASSQDVSGPSDEQFF | . | TRBV4-1
CASSGTTQETQYF | few | TRBV5-8
CASSLGSEGTYEQYF | few | TRBV7-2
CASSLLTTSYNEQFF | . | TRBV3-1
CASSHGNGGSTDTQYF | . | TRBV4-1
CASSLEPVTLTASGANVLTF | . | TRBV11-1
CSVQDPGGTDTQYF | . | TRBV29-1
CASSLQGTTEAFF | few | TRBV7-6
CASSYNSGINEKLFF | few | TRBV6-5
CASSPGSSGLAGYEQYF | . | TRBV7-2
CSGRENTGELFF | . | TRBV29-1
CASSAEDSSYEQYF | many | TRBV9
CASSYPTGGSGYTF | . | TRBV7-9
CASKEGANSGANVLTF | once | TRBV19
CSAPTRAGANTEAFF | . | TRBV29-1
CSAATGAFREKLFF | . | TRBV20-1
CASSQDRTLTNEKLFF | few | TRBV14
CASSLTGQGTEAFF | many | TRBV12-3/TRBV12-4
CASSLTGGASNEQYF | few | TRBV6-2/TRBV6-3
CASSLGQGNFETQYF | . | TRBV5-1
CSASRSDEKLFF | . | TRBV20-1
CASRIGQGAYGYTF | . | TRBV6-5
CASSLGGQGTATQYF | few | TRBV12-3/TRBV12-4
CVSSLGAEYGYTF | . | TRBV7-9
CASSRGQLSSYEQYF | . | TRBV2
CASWDRGAETQYF | . | TRBV12-3/TRBV12-4
CSVEDLERGPTQETQYF | few | TRBV29-1
CASSAEGQANTEAFF | . | TRBV5-1
CSARARNVGWDNEQFF | . | TRBV20-1
CSVDPGQGGNEQFF | . | TRBV29-1
CASSDGTDPYEQYF | few | TRBV7-9
CASSSIRRPYEQYF | . | TRBV5-6
CASHLGGGDEQFF | few | TRBV6-5
CASSVATGQQGEKLFF | . | TRBV9
CASSVDNAGRQYF | . | TRBV9
CASSSNGLAGAYEQYF | few | TRBV5-1
CASSLTGLDTDTQYF | . | TRBV5-1
CASSLSFVEQFF | few | TRBV14
CASSQEQGLVGETQYF | few | TRBV4-3
CSARARQGTQPQHF | few | TRBV20-1
CASSQGAKPGDTQYF | few | TRBV4-3
CASTGTGALGPQHF | many | TRBV9
CASSLVGQTQYF | . | TRBV7-2